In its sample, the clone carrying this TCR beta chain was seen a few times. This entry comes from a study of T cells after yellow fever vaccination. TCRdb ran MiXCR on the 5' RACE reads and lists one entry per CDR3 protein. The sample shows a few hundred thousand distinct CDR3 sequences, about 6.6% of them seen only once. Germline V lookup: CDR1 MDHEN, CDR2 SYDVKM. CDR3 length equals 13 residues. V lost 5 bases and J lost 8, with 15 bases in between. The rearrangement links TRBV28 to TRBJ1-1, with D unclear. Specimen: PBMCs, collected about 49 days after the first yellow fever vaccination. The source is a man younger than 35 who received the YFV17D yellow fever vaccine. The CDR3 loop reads CASSPRTHREAFF. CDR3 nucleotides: TGTGCCAGCAGTCCCCGGACCCACCGGGAAGCTTTCTTT.